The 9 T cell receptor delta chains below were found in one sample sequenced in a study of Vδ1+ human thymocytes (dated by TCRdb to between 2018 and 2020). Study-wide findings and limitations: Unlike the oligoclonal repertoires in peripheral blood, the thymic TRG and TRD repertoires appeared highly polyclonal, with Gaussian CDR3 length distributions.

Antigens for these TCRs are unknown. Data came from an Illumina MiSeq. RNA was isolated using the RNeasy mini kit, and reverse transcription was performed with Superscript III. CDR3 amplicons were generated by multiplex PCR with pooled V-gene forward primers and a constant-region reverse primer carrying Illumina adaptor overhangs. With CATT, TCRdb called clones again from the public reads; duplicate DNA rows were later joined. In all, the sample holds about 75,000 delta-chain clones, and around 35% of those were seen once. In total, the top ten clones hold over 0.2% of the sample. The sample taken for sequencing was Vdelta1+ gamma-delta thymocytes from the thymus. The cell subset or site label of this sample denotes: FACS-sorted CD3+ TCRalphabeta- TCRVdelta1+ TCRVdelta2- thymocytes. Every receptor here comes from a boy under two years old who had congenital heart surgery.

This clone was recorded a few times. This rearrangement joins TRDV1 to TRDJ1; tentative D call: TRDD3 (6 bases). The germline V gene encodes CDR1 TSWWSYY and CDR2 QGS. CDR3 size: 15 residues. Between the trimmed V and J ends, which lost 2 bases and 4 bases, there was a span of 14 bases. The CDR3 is CALGEVYWESDKLIF. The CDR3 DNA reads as TGTGCTCTTGGGGAAGTGTACTGGGAAAGCGATAAACTCATCTTT.

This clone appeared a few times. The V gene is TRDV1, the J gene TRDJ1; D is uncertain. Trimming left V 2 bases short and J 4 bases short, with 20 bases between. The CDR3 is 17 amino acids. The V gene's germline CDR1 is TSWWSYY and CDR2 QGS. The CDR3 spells CALGESVRGLTGDKLIF. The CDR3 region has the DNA TGTGCTCTTGGGGAAAGTGTCCGTGGGCTAACAGGCGATAAACTCATCTTT.

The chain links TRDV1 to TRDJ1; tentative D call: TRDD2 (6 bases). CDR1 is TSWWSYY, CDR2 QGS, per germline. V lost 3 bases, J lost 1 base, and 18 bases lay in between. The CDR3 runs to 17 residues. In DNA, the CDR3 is TGTGCTCTTGGGGACCGGCCTTCCACCGCCCTCACCGATAAACTCATCTTT. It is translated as CALGDRPSTALTDKLIF.

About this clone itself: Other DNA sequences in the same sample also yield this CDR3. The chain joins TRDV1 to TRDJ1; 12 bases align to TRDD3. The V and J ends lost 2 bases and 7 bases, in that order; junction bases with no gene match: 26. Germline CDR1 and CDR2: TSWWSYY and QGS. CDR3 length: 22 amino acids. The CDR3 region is CALGEGPTAYFTGGYIGSKLIF. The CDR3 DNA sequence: TGTGCTCTTGGGGAAGGGCCGACGGCCTACTTTACTGGGGGATACATCGGTTCTAAACTCATCTTT.

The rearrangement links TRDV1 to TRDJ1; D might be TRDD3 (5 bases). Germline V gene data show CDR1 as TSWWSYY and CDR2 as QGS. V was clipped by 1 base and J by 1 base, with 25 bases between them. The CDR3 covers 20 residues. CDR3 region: CALGEPFEGVLRFFTDKLIF. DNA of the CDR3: TGTGCTCTTGGGGAACCTTTCGAGGGGGTCCTTAGGTTTTTCACCGATAAACTCATCTTT.

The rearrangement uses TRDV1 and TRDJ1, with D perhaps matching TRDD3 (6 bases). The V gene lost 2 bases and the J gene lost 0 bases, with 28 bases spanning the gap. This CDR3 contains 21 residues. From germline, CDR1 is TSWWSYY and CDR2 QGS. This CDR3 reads CALGEIIHQWGLAPYTDKLIF. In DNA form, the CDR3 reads TGTGCTCTTGGGGAAATTATCCACCAGTGGGGGCTAGCTCCGTACACCGATAAACTCATCTTT.

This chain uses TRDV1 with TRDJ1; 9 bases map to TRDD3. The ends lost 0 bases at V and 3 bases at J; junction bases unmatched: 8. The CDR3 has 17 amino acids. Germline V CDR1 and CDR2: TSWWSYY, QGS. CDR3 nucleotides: TGTGCTCTTGGGGAACTTTGGGGCTGGGGGATGCCCGATAAACTCATCTTT. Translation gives CALGELWGWGMPDKLIF.

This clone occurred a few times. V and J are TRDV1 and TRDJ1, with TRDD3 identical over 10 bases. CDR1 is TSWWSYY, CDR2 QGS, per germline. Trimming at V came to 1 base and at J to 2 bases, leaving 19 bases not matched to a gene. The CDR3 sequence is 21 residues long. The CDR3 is CALGERKLAYEILGDTDKLIF. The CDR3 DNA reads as TGTGCTCTTGGGGAACGAAAACTTGCCTACGAGATACTGGGGGATACCGATAAACTCATCTTT.

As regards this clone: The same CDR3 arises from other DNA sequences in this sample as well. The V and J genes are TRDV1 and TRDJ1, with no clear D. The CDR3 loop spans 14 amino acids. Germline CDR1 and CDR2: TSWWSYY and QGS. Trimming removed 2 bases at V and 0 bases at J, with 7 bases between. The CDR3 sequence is CALGEATDTDKLIF. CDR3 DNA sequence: TGTGCTCTTGGGGAAGCAACGGACACCGATAAACTCATCTTT.